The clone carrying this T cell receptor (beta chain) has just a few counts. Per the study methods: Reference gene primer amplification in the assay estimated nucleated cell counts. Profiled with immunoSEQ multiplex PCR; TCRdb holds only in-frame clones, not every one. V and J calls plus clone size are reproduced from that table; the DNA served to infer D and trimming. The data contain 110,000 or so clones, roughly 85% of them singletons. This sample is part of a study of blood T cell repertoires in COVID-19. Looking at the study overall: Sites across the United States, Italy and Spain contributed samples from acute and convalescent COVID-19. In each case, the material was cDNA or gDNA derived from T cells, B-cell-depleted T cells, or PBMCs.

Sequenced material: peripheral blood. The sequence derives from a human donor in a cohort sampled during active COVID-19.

CDR3: CASSLGGANNQPQHF. The DNA of the CDR3 is TGTGCCAGCAGCTTGGGGGGAGCAAACAATCAGCCCCAGCATTTT. The chain is built from TRBV7-8 and TRBJ1-5, with a possible D match to TRBD1 (5 bases). Germline V gene data show CDR1 as SGHVS and CDR2 as FQNEAQ. This CDR3 contains 15 residues. V was pared by 3 bases and J by 3 bases, with 12 bases between.